This entry lists 18 T cell receptor beta chains sequenced from one sample in a study of OX40 agonist ivuxolimab in advanced cancers. The table came from immunoSEQ multiplex PCR; TCRdb's copy has only in-frame clones and leaves some out. The sample records 65,000 to 80,000 clones, about four fifths being singletons. Sample: CD4+ or CD8+ T cells sorted from blood, taken in a trial of the OX40 agonist ivuxolimab. Every receptor here comes from an adult with an advanced solid tumor such as melanoma, head and neck, liver or kidney cancer.

The rearrangement links TRBV27 to TRBJ1-1; D call uncertain. The CDR3 runs to 13 residues. In germline, CDR1 is MNHEY, CDR2 SMNVEV (reference sequence). The V end lost 5 bases, the J end lost 1 base, and 8 bases lay between the germline ends. This chain's CDR3 is CASSPHKNTEAFF. The DNA of the CDR3 is TGTGCCAGCAGTCCGCACAAGAACACTGAAGCTTTCTTT.

This sequence joins TRBV7-6 and TRBJ2-5; D may be TRBD1 (5 bases). The CDR3 runs 14 residues. V dropped 4 bases and J dropped 5 bases, with 14 bases sitting between them. The V gene's germline CDR1 is SGHVS and CDR2 FNYEAQ. The CDR3 DNA is TGTGCCAGCAGCTATGGGAATAGGGGTGAGACCCAGTACTTC. Its translation: CASSYGNRGETQYF.

There are a few counts of this clone. This chain joins TRBV6-5 and TRBJ2-2; 7 positions agree with TRBD2. Germline V gives CDR1 MNHEY, CDR2 SVGAGI. This CDR3 region has 14 residues. This CDR3 reads CASTPGGRTGELFF. The CDR3 bases are TGTGCATCAACCCCGGGGGGTAGAACCGGGGAGCTGTTTTTT.

The chain recombines TRBV5-1 with TRBJ2-3, with D perhaps assigned TRBD1 or TRBD2 (6 bases each). The CDR3 runs 16 residues. Germline CDR1 is SGHRS and CDR2 is YFSETQ. V lost 0 bases to trimming and J lost 2 bases, with 13 bases between them. CDR3 coding DNA: TGCGCCAGCAGCTTGGCGGGGGCGCGGAACACAGATACGCAGTATTTT. It translates to CASSLAGARNTDTQYF.

The chain links TRBV10-3 to TRBJ1-3; a weak D match, TRBD1 (5 bases). The ends were cut back, 3 bases at V and 0 bases at J, with 6 bases in the middle. Germline lookup yields CDR1 ENHRY and CDR2 SYGVKD. This CDR3 comprises 14 residues. The CDR3 loop is CAISDRASGNTIYF. The DNA for the CDR3 is TGTGCCATCAGTGACAGGGCCTCTGGAAACACCATATATTTT.

This clone appeared a few times. This chain joins TRBV4-1 and TRBJ1-2; D ambiguous. CDR1 is MGHRA, CDR2 YSYEKL, per germline. V lost 5 bases to trimming and J lost 6 bases, with 7 bases between them. This CDR3 region has 11 residues. CDR3 loop: CASSWANGYTF. CDR3 nucleotides: TGCGCCAGCAGCTGGGCAAATGGCTACACCTTC.

The J gene is TRBJ2-7, the V gene TRBV15; 9 positions agree with TRBD1. Germline lookup yields CDR1 LNHNV and CDR2 YYDKDF (reference sequence). The CDR3 has 15 residues. J gave up 0 bases and V 3 bases, and 3 bases lay outside the gene matches. The CDR3: CATSRGQGPSYEQYF. As DNA, the CDR3 is TGTGCCACCAGCAGGGGACAGGGACCCTCCTACGAGCAGTACTTC.

The chain carries TRBV2 and TRBJ2-6, with D possibly TRBD1 on 6 matching bases. Between the trimmed V and J ends, which lost 6 bases and 4 bases, there was a span of 10 bases. CDR3 length equals 14 residues. From germline, CDR1 is SNHLY and CDR2 FYNNEI. The CDR3 reads CASRQGSGANVLTF. DNA for the CDR3: TGTGCCAGCAGACAGGGTTCAGGGGCCAACGTCCTGACTTTC.

The rearrangement joins TRBV14 to TRBJ1-6; 10 bases are a match to TRBD1. CDR1 and CDR2 (germline): SGHDN, FVKESK. This CDR3 is 13 amino acids long. Trimming took 6 bases from V and 9 from J; bases not matched to a gene: 2. The CDR3 nucleotides read TGTGCCAGCAGAGGACAGGGGGTTTCACCCCTCCACTTT. Residues: CASRGQGVSPLHF.

The CDR3 nucleotides read TGCGCCAGCGTAGAAGGAGGGTTAAACACCGGGGAGCTGTTTTTT. Protein: CASVEGGLNTGELFF. This chain uses TRBV5-1 with TRBJ2-2, with a tentative D call TRBD2 (6 bases). CDR1 and CDR2 from the germline V gene are SGHRS and YFSETQ. V was shortened by 7 bases and J by 2 bases, with 15 bases between the two germline ends. The CDR3 runs 15 residues.

The chain uses TRBV10-3 and TRBJ2-3; TRBD2 matches at 8 bases. Looked up from germline, CDR1 is ENHRY and CDR2 is SYGVKD. The CDR3 is 18 residues long. The junction had 8 bases not matched to a gene; V was cut back by 0 bases and J by 0 bases. In DNA form, the CDR3 reads TGTGCCATCAGTGAGTCCTTAAGCGGGAGCTCAAGCACAGATACGCAGTATTTT. Its translation is CAISESLSGSSSTDTQYF.

This clone has only one observation. This chain links TRBV9 with TRBJ2-1, with TRBD1 matching over 7 bases. The ends lost 1 base at V and 5 bases at J; junction bases unmatched: 6. The CDR3 is 15 residues long. Germline lookup yields CDR1 SGDLS and CDR2 YYNGEE. This CDR3 reads CASSVSGDRDNEQFF. In nucleotides, the CDR3 is TGTGCCAGCAGCGTAAGTGGGGACAGAGACAATGAGCAGTTCTTC.

The chain recombines TRBV19 with TRBJ2-3; D possibly corresponds to TRBD2 (7 bases). From germline, CDR1 is LNHDA and CDR2 SQIVND (reference sequence). The CDR3 loop spans 15 amino acids. V gave up 3 bases and J gave up 6 bases, with 16 bases separating them. The CDR3 sequence is CASSIFGGGGDTQYF. The DNA for the CDR3 is TGTGCCAGTAGTATCTTCGGGGGAGGGGGTGATACGCAGTATTTT.

The CDR3 DNA reads as TGTGCCAGCAGTTCCGGGACTAGCGGGGGGGCCGGTTATGAGCAGTTCTTC. Protein product: CASSSGTSGGAGYEQFF. The chain combines TRBV28 with TRBJ2-1, with TRBD2 matching over 16 bases. The CDR3 has 17 residues. V shed 4 bases, J shed 8 bases, and the junction held 8 bases outside the gene matches. The V gene's germline CDR1 is MDHEN and CDR2 SYDVKM.

This sequence joins TRBV10-3 and TRBJ2-1; 12 bases agree with TRBD2. Germline-derived CDR1 and CDR2 are ENHRY and SYGVKD. With V trimmed by 0 bases and J by 6 bases, 6 bases remained unmatched. The CDR3 is 17 residues long. The CDR3 coding sequence is TGTGCCATCAGTGAGTCGCCCGCTAGCGGGGGGGGCAATGAGCAGTTCTTC. Residues: CAISESPASGGGNEQFF.

With regard to this clone: Germline is not matched at one junction end, which may reflect a read error. This rearrangement joins TRBV7-9 to TRBJ2-5, with D perhaps assigned TRBD1 or TRBD2 (5 bases each). The V gene's germline CDR1 is SEHNR and CDR2 FQNEAQ (reference sequence). This CDR3 is 11 amino acids long. The CDR3 nucleotides read TGTGCCAGCAGCTTCCTGTGGGACCTTCACTTC. Translation: CASSFLWDLHF.

The chain uses TRBV28 and TRBJ1-5; D might be TRBD1 (5 bases). Deletions cut 3 bases from V and 2 bases from J, with 8 bases between. The CDR3 is 14 amino acids. CDR1 and CDR2 (germline): MDHEN, SYDVKM. CDR3 nucleotides: TGTGCCAGCAGTTTTTGGGGGGGCAATCAGCCCCAGCATTTT. This sequence encodes CASSFWGGNQPQHF. Full variable domain (outside the CDR3, taken from reference TRBV28 and TRBJ1-5): DVKVTQSSRYLVKRTGEKVFLECVQDMDHENMFWYRQDPGLGLRLIYFSYDVKMKEKGDIPEGYSVSREKKERFSLILESASTNQTSMYLCASSFWGGNQPQHFGDGTRLSIL.

This chain joins TRBV18 and TRBJ2-2; D remains ambiguous. The ends were cut back, 2 bases at V and 2 bases at J, with 6 bases in the middle. This CDR3 contains 14 residues. Looked up from germline, CDR1 is KGHSH and CDR2 is LQKENI. The CDR3 spells CASSPGKNTGELFF. CDR3 bases: TGTGCCAGCTCACCAGGGAAAAACACCGGGGAGCTGTTTTTT.